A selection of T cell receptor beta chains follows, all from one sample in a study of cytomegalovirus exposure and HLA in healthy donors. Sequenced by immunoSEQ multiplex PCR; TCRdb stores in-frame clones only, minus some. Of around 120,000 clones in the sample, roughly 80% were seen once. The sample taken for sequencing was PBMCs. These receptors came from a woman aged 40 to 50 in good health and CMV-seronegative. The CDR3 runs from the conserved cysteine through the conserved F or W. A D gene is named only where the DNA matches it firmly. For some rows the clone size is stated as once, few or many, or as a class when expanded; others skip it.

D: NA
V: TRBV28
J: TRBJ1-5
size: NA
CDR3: CASRPTGTRSYQPQHF
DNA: TGTGCCAGCAGACCTACCGGGACACGTTCGTATCAGCCCCAGCATTTT

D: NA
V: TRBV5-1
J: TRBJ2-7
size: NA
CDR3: CARVRVPASYEQYF
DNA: TGCGCCAGGGTTCGGGTCCCCGCATCTTACGAGCAGTACTTC

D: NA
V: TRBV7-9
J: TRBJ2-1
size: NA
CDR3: CASSQDPGGGGNEQFF
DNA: TGTGCCAGCAGCCAAGATCCTGGGGGGGGCGGCAATGAGCAGTTCTTC

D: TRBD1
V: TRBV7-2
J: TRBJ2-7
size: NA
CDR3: CASSSPLESGGYEQYF
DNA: TGTGCCAGCAGCTCCCCCCTCGAGTCAGGGGGTTACGAGCAGTACTTC

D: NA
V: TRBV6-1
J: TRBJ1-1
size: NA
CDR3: CASSEGSGYMNTEAFF
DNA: TGTGCCAGCAGTGAAGGGTCAGGCTATATGAACACTGAAGCTTTCTTT

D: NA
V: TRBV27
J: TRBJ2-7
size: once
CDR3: CASSLKAGSTYEQYF
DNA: TGTGCCAGCAGTTTAAAGGCCGGGAGTACCTACGAGCAGTACTTC

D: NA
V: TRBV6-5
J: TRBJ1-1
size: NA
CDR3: CASSYGGGGTEAFF
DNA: TGTGCCAGCAGTTACGGGGGGGGAGGCACTGAAGCTTTCTTT

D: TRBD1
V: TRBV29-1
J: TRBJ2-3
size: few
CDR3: CSVTGTGVDTQYF
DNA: TGCAGCGTTACCGGGACAGGGGTAGATACGCAGTATTTT

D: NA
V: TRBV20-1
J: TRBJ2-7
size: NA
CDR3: CSAGGSYEQYF
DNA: TGCAGTGCTGGCGGTTCCTACGAGCAGTACTTC

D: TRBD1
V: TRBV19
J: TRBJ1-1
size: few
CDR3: CASTSWGQGETEAFF
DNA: TGTGCCAGTACCTCCTGGGGACAGGGAGAAACTGAAGCTTTCTTT

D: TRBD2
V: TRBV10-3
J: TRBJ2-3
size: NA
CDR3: CAISAPSGGTSTDTQYF
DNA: TGTGCCATCAGCGCCCCCTCGGGGGGTACTAGCACAGATACGCAGTATTTT

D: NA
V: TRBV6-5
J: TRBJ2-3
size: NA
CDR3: CASSYFGRADTQYF
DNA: TGTGCCAGCAGTTACTTCGGCAGGGCGGATACGCAGTATTTT

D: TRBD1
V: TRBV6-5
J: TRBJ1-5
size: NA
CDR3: CASSYTGASQPQHF
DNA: TGTGCCAGCAGTTACACAGGGGCGAGTCAGCCCCAGCATTTT

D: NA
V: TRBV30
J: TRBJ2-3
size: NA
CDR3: CARRERTDTQYF
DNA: TGTGCCCGTCGGGAAAGGACAGATACGCAGTATTTT

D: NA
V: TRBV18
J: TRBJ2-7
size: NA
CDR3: CASSPGRAHEQYF
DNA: TGTGCCAGCTCCCCTGGCAGGGCCCACGAGCAGTACTTC

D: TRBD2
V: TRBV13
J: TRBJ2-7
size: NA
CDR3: CASSSRLLRGSYEQYF
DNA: TGTGCCAGCAGCTCCCGGTTGCTGCGGGGGAGCTACGAGCAGTACTTC

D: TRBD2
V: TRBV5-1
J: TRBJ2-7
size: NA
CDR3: CASSAMTSGYEQYF
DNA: TGCGCCAGCAGCGCGATGACTAGCGGCTACGAGCAGTACTTC

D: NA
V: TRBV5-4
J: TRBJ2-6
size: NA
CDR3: CASSLYRGAIGANVLTF
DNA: TGTGCCAGCAGCTTGTACCGGGGGGCAATTGGGGCCAACGTCCTGACTTTC

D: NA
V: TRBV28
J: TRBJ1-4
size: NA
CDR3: CASIAVDKTEKLFF
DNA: TGTGCCAGCATCGCAGTTGACAAAACTGAAAAACTGTTTTTT

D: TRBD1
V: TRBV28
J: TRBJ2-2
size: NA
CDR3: CASRRGDRDTGELFF
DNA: TGTGCCAGCAGGAGAGGGGACAGGGACACCGGGGAGCTGTTTTTT

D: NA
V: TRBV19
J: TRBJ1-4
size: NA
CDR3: CASTQGRASNEKLFF
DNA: TGTGCCAGTACCCAAGGGAGGGCCTCTAATGAAAAACTGTTTTTT

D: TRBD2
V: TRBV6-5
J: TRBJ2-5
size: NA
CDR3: CASSLKREWGETQYF
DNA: TGTGCCAGCAGTTTAAAGCGGGAGTGGGGAGAGACCCAGTACTTC

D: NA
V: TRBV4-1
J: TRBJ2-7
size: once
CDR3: CASSPGGTPASYEQYF
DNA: TGCGCCAGCAGCCCTGGTGGGACTCCGGCCTCCTACGAGCAGTACTTC

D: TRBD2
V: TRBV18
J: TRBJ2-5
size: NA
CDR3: CASSPERGGFETQYF
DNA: TGTGCCAGCTCCCCAGAGCGGGGGGGCTTTGAGACCCAGTACTTC

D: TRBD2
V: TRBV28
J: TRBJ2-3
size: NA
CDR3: CASRSGGKDTQYF
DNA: TGTGCCAGCAGGTCGGGGGGTAAGGATACGCAGTATTTT

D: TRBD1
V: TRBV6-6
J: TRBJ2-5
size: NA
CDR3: CASSYSKGAGETQYF
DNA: TGTGCCAGCAGTTACTCGAAGGGGGCCGGAGAGACCCAGTACTTC

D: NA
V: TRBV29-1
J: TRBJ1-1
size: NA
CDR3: CSVLRELNTEAFF
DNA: TGCAGCGTTCTCCGGGAGCTGAACACTGAAGCTTTCTTT

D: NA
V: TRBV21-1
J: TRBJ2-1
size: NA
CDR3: CASSPGTSGRTYNEQFF
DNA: TGTGCCAGCAGCCCCGGGACTAGCGGGAGAACCTACAATGAGCAGTTCTTC

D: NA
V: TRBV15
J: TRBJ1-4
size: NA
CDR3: CATSRDRQGSEKLFF
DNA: TGTGCCACCAGCAGAGATCGGCAGGGTAGTGAAAAACTGTTTTTT

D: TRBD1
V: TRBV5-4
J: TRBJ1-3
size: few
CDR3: CASSLAGGGNTIYF
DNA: TGTGCCAGCAGCTTGGCAGGGGGTGGAAACACCATATATTTT

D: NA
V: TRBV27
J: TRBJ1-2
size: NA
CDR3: CASSMGLHYGYTF
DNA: TGTGCCAGCAGTATGGGACTGCACTATGGCTACACCTTC

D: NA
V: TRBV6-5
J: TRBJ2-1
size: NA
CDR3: CASRRDSRGEQFF
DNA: TGTGCCAGCAGGCGGGACTCCAGGGGGGAGCAGTTCTTC

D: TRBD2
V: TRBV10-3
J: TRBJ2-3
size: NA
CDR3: CAISESSSGTQYF
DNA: TGTGCCATCAGTGAGTCTTCTAGCGGGACGCAGTATTTT

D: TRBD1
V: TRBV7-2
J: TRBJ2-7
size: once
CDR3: CASSPRDRLYEQYF
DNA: TGTGCCAGCAGCCCCCGGGACAGGCTATACGAGCAGTACTTC

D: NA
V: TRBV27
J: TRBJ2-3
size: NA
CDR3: CASSFRDTEDTQYF
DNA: TGTGCCAGCAGTTTCCGGGACACCGAAGATACGCAGTATTTT

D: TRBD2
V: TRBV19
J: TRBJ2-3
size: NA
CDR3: CASSSGLAGADTQYF
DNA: TGTGCCAGTAGTAGCGGACTAGCGGGAGCGGATACGCAGTATTTT

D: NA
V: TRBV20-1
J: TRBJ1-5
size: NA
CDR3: CSATTGRAQHF
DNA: TGCAGTGCTACTACAGGGCGAGCCCAGCATTTT

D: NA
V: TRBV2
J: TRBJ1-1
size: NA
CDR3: CASSGGHQNTEAFF
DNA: TGTGCCAGCAGTGGAGGACACCAGAACACTGAAGCTTTCTTT

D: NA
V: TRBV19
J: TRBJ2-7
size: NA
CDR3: CASSHGIAEYYEQYF
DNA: TGTGCCAGTAGTCACGGGATAGCGGAATATTACGAGCAGTACTTC

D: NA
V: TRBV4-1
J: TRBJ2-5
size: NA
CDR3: CASSQRTGNGETQYF
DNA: TGCGCCAGCAGCCAGAGAACAGGGAACGGAGAGACCCAGTACTTC

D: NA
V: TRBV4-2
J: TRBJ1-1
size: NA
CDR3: CASSQDVGVNTEAFF
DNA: TGTGCCAGCAGCCAAGACGTCGGGGTTAACACTGAAGCTTTCTTT

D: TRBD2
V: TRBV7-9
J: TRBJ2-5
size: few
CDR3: CASSSRLAGGPDRKETQYF
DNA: TGTGCCAGCAGCTCCAGACTAGCGGGAGGCCCCGATCGAAAAGAGACCCAGTACTTC

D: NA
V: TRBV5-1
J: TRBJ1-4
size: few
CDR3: CASSLGSNGEKLFF
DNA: TGCGCCAGCAGCTTGGGGTCGAACGGGGAAAAACTGTTTTTT

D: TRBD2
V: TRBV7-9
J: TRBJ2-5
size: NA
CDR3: CASSTISGSEEQYF
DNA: TGTGCCAGCTCCACAATTAGCGGGAGTGAAGAGCAGTACTTC

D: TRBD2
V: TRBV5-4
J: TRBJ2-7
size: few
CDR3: CASSLGASGLYEQYF
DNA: TGTGCCAGCAGCCTGGGGGCTAGCGGGCTCTACGAGCAGTACTTC

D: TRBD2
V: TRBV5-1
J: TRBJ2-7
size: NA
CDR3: CASSWTSGGYEQYF
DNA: TGCGCCAGCAGCTGGACTAGCGGGGGCTACGAGCAGTACTTC

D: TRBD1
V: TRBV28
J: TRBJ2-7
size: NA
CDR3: CASRQGAYEQYF
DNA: TGTGCCAGCAGACAGGGGGCTTACGAGCAGTACTTC

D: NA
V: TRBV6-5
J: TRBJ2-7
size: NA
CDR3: CASSYLQDSYEQYF
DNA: TGTGCCAGCAGTTACCTGCAGGACTCCTACGAGCAGTACTTC